This T cell receptor (beta chain) was found in a study of T cell clonality in common variable immunodeficiency. Only in-frame clones appear in the TCRdb table, and some are missing; sequencing was by immunoSEQ multiplex PCR. This sample carries just over 20,000 clones, none of them present only once. Study results and limitations: Fewer deletions and N-nucleotide insertions were reportedly seen in common variable immunodeficiency TCR beta sequences.

The germline V gene encodes CDR1 LGHNA and CDR2 YNFKEQ. V shed 3 bases, J shed 0 bases, and the junction held 3 bases outside the gene matches. The CDR3 contains 15 residues. At least ten counts were recorded for this clone. Its antigen is not identified. From the germline J gene comes the end of the CDR3, since the read stops 3 residues before it. Sample: peripheral blood mononuclear cells. The receptor comes from a human donor with common variable immunodeficiency. This chain uses TRBV4-2 with TRBJ2-5; 8 bases map to TRBD2. This CDR3 is CASSHRAGDQETQYF. The covered CDR3 bases are TGTGCCAGCAGCCACAGAGCGGGGGACCAAGAGACC.